The 18 T cell receptor beta chains listed next were all sequenced from one sample in a study of blood T cell repertoires in COVID-19. Assay: immunoSEQ multiplex PCR; the TCRdb copy retains only in-frame clones and omits some. The table shows about 150,000 clones, with around 82% occurring only once. The sequenced material came from peripheral blood. The receptors shown here come from a man between 60 and 70 years old with acute or convalescent COVID-19.

CDR3 bases: TGTGCCAGCAGTTACGGCGGCCGATTCGCTTTCTTT. Its translation is CASSYGGRFAFF. This rearrangement joins TRBV6-5 to TRBJ1-1; D gene unclear. V lost 2 bases and J 11 bases, leaving 12 bases between the germline ends. The germline CDR1 and CDR2 sequences are MNHEY and SVGAGI. CDR3 length equals 12 residues.

The chain links TRBV2 to TRBJ2-5; 9 positions match TRBD1. From germline, CDR1 is SNHLY and CDR2 FYNNEI. The CDR3 runs 15 residues. Trimming at V came to 10 bases and at J to 4 bases, leaving 13 bases not matched to a gene. The CDR3 loop is CAKSPPTGGGETQYF. As DNA, the CDR3 is TGTGCCAAATCTCCTCCTACAGGGGGCGGAGAGACCCAGTACTTC.

The V gene is TRBV19, the J gene TRBJ2-7; the match to TRBD2 covers 8 bases. Germline CDR1 and CDR2: LNHDA and SQIVND (reference sequence). The CDR3 is 12 amino acids. V was clipped by 10 bases and J by 4 bases; unmatched bases: 6. The CDR3 DNA is TGTGCCACCGAGTCTAGCGGGTACGAGCAGTACTTC. Its translation: CATESSGYEQYF.

This chain connects TRBV6-4 to TRBJ1-5; D gene uncertain. Germline assignment: CDR1 MRHNA and CDR2 SNTAGT. This CDR3 is 15 amino acids long. The ends were cut back, 0 bases at V and 6 bases at J, with 12 bases in the middle. The CDR3, as DNA: TGTGCCAGCAGTGACTCGACACGTGGTGTTCAGCCCCAGCATTTT. Protein sequence: CASSDSTRGVQPQHF.

This rearrangement joins TRBV6-5 to TRBJ2-6; D is unclear. There are 14 residues in the CDR3. Germline V gives CDR1 MNHEY, CDR2 SVGAGI. Trimming left V 4 bases short and J 3 bases short, with 7 bases between. In nucleotides, the CDR3 is TGTGCCAGCAGTTGGAGCAGTGGGGCCAACGTCCTGACTTTC. This encodes CASSWSSGANVLTF.

Only a few counts were recorded for this clone. The rearrangement joins TRBV5-4 to TRBJ2-3; 8 nucleotides align to TRBD2. The germline V gene encodes CDR1 SGHNT and CDR2 YYREEE (reference sequence). The V and J ends lost 4 bases and 8 bases, in that order; junction bases with no gene match: 9. The CDR3 runs to 14 residues. Here the CDR3 DNA reads TGTGCCAGCAGCATCCAGCGGGAGAGGGGTACGCAGTATTTT. Translating gives CASSIQRERGTQYF.

The V call is TRBV30, the J call TRBJ1-4; D may be TRBD1 (6 bases). Trimming took 3 bases from V and 3 from J, leaving 11 bases between them. There are 14 residues in the CDR3. The germline CDR1 and CDR2 sequences are GTSNPN and SVGIG (reference sequence). CDR3 in DNA: TGTGCCTGGAGCCAGGGGCAATCTAATGAAAAACTGTTTTTT. Protein sequence: CAWSQGQSNEKLFF.

This clone occurred a few times. The chain employs TRBV3-1 (or the pseudogene TRBV3-2) and TRBJ1-3; a possible D gene is TRBD1 (5 bases). The CDR3 loop spans 15 amino acids. V lost 2 bases, J lost 0 bases, and 8 bases lay in between. Germline assignment: CDR1 LGHDT and CDR2 YNNKEL (reference sequence). This chain's CDR3 is CASSQTGVSGNTIYF. The CDR3 coding sequence is TGTGCCAGCAGCCAAACGGGGGTCTCTGGAAACACCATATATTTT.

This rearrangement joins TRBV4-1 to TRBJ2-7, with TRBD2 as a possible D gene (5 bases). The CDR3 runs to 16 residues. The ends were cut back, 0 bases at V and 1 base at J, with 13 bases in the middle. Looked up from germline, CDR1 is MGHRA and CDR2 is YSYEKL. CDR3 sequence reads: CASSQDLSGRSYEQYF. The CDR3 DNA follows: TGCGCCAGCAGCCAAGATCTCTCGGGAAGGTCCTACGAGCAGTACTTC.

This clone appeared a single time. CDR3 protein: CASSFDSSNYGYTF. The CDR3 DNA sequence: TGTGCCAGCAGTTTTGACAGCTCTAACTATGGCTACACCTTC. V gene TRBV5-4 combines with J gene TRBJ1-2, with TRBD1 as a possible D gene (5 bases). Looked up from germline, CDR1 is SGHNT and CDR2 is YYREEE (reference sequence). Trimming took 5 bases from V and 0 from J, leaving 11 bases between them. This CDR3 region has 14 residues.

The genes are TRBV7-6 and TRBJ1-6; D may be TRBD1 (5 bases). This CDR3 comprises 14 residues. The germline V gene encodes CDR1 SGHVS and CDR2 FNYEAQ. Trimming removed 1 base from V and 7 bases from J, with 8 bases in between. The CDR3 DNA sequence: TGTGCCAGCAGCTTAGGACAGTTCAATTCACCCCTCCACTTT. Its translation: CASSLGQFNSPLHF.

This chain uses TRBV6-5 with TRBJ2-3, with TRBD2 identical over 7 bases. The CDR3 totals 14 residues. Germline lookup yields CDR1 MNHEY and CDR2 SVGAGI. J was trimmed by 4 bases and V by 4 bases; bases with no gene match: 5. The CDR3 loop is CASSWGGSADTQYF. In DNA form, the CDR3 reads TGTGCCAGCAGTTGGGGCGGGAGCGCAGATACGCAGTATTTT.

This clone has only one observation. The rearrangement links TRBV10-1 to TRBJ2-5; TRBD2 matches 9 bases. The V gene end was trimmed by 10 bases and the J gene end by 2 bases; junction bases not matched to a gene: 5. The CDR3 is made up of 13 amino acids. Germline V gene lookup returns CDR1 WNHNN and CDR2 SYGVQD (reference sequence). The DNA of the CDR3 is TGCGCCACTGCTAGCGGGGCACAAGAGACCCAGTACTTC. It translates to CATASGAQETQYF.

The V call is TRBV9, the J call TRBJ2-2; weak D call: TRBD2 (6 bases). CDR3 length equals 15 residues. The germline V gene has CDR1 SGDLS and CDR2 YYNGEE. V was clipped by 1 base and J by 5 bases, with 12 bases between them. The CDR3, as DNA: TGTGCCAGCAGCGTAACCGGGACTTTTACCGGGGAGCTGTTTTTT. Protein: CASSVTGTFTGELFF.

The V call is TRBV9, the J call TRBJ2-1; no definite D call. The V end lost 3 bases, the J end lost 3 bases, and 13 bases lay between the germline ends. Germline CDR1 reads SGDLS; CDR2 reads YYNGEE. This CDR3 has 15 residues. CDR3 DNA sequence: TGTGCCAGCAGCGCCTCAGGTACGAGCTACAATGAGCAGTTCTTC. Its translation: CASSASGTSYNEQFF.

V is TRBV3-1 (or the pseudogene TRBV3-2) and J is TRBJ2-3; 8 bases align to TRBD2. The CDR3 is 16 residues long. Losses at the gene ends were 4 bases for V and 0 bases for J; bases not matched to a gene: 6. The germline CDR1 and CDR2 sequences are LGHDT and YNNKEL (reference sequence). The CDR3: CASSPRSGMSTDTQYF. In DNA, the CDR3 is TGTGCCAGCAGCCCCCGTAGCGGGATGAGCACAGATACGCAGTATTTT.

This clone showed up just a few times. The J gene is TRBJ2-2, the V gene TRBV10-1, with 12 nucleotides matching TRBD2. J lost 0 bases, V lost 8 bases, and 1 base had no gene match. The CDR3 totals 15 residues. Germline V gene lookup returns CDR1 WNHNN and CDR2 SYGVQD (reference sequence). CDR3 coding DNA: TGCGCCAGCGGGACTAGCGGGTCGAACACCGGGGAGCTGTTTTTT. Translation: CASGTSGSNTGELFF.

This clone has a count of ten or more. V and J are TRBV30 and TRBJ1-3; maybe TRBD1 (5 bases). Germline assignment: CDR1 GTSNPN and CDR2 SVGIG (reference sequence). The ends were cut back, 4 bases at V and 1 base at J, with 8 bases in the middle. This CDR3 is 13 amino acids long. This chain's CDR3 is CAWNSGSGNTIYF. For the CDR3, the DNA is TGTGCCTGGAATTCAGGGTCTGGAAACACCATATATTTT.